These 18 T cell receptor beta chains share one sample of origin, sequenced in a study of cytomegalovirus exposure and HLA in healthy donors. The PCR employed 60 Vbeta primers together with 13 Jbeta primers. Some clones are missing from TCRdb's copy, which holds only in-frame ones; the method was immunoSEQ multiplex PCR. The table records 100,000 to 150,000 clones, 81% of them present only once. The sequencing input was PBMCs. All receptors derive from a man aged 18 to 35 in good health and CMV-seropositive.

The chain joins TRBV2 to TRBJ2-6, with 7 positions matching TRBD1. This CDR3 comprises 17 residues. V was pared by 4 bases and J by 2 bases, with 8 bases of the junction left unmatched. CDR1 and CDR2 (germline): SNHLY, FYNNEI. For the CDR3, the DNA is TGTGCCAGCAGTGGGGGATCCGACAGGGCTGGGGCCAACGTCCTGACTTTC. Translated: CASSGGSDRAGANVLTF.

This clone occurred a few times. CDR3 sequence reads: CATTGSYGYTF. Written as DNA, the CDR3 is TGTGCCACCACAGGAAGCTATGGCTACACCTTC. The chain carries TRBV19 and TRBJ1-2; D perhaps matches TRBD1 (5 bases). The CDR3 is 11 residues long. The germline gives CDR1 LNHDA, CDR2 SQIVND (reference sequence). Trimming took off 10 bases at V and 4 bases at J, with 10 bases between the two ends. Drawing the rest from reference TRBV19 and TRBJ1-2, the complete variable domain is DGGITQSPKYLFRKEGQNVTLSCEQNLNHDAMYWYRQDPGQGLRLIYYSQIVNDFQKGDIAEGYSVSREKKESFPLTVTSAQKNPTAFYLCATTGSYGYTFGSGTRLTVV.

The rearrangement uses TRBV28 and TRBJ1-6; no clear D. The CDR3 totals 13 residues. V was pared by 1 base and J by 14 bases, with 12 bases between. The germline CDR1 and CDR2 sequences are MDHEN and SYDVKM. As DNA, the CDR3 is TGTGCCAGCAGTTTATTAAATCCCCCTACCCTCCACTTT. It translates to CASSLLNPPTLHF.

The rearrangement joins TRBV7-2 to TRBJ1-5, with 10 bases aligning to TRBD1. Germline V gives CDR1 SGHTA, CDR2 FQGNSA. The CDR3 has 14 residues. The V segment lost 3 bases and the J segment 5 bases; nucleotides outside the gene matches: 1. In DNA form, the CDR3 reads TGTGCCAGCAGCTTGACAGGGGGCGATCAGCCCCAGCATTTT. Amino acid sequence: CASSLTGGDQPQHF. The full variable domain, completed using reference TRBV7-2 and TRBJ1-5, is GAGVSQSPSNKVTEKGKDVELRCDPISGHTALYWYRQSLGQGLEFLIYFQGNSAPDKSGLPSDRFSAERTGGSVSTLTIQRTQQEDSAVYLCASSLTGGDQPQHFGDGTRLSIL.

The chain employs TRBV19 and TRBJ1-1, with 7 bases identical to TRBD1. The CDR3 is made up of 12 amino acids. CDR1 LNHDA and CDR2 SQIVND come from the germline V gene (reference sequence). The trim removed 9 bases at V and 11 bases at J, leaving 12 bases unmatched. This CDR3 reads CASSQTGLEAFF. For the CDR3, the DNA is TGTGCCAGCTCACAGACAGGGCTAGAGGCTTTCTTT. The full variable domain, rest sourced from reference TRBV19 and TRBJ1-1, is DGGITQSPKYLFRKEGQNVTLSCEQNLNHDAMYWYRQDPGQGLRLIYYSQIVNDFQKGDIAEGYSVSREKKESFPLTVTSAQKNPTAFYLCASSQTGLEAFFGQGTRLTVV.

In its sample, this clone was seen a few times. This sequence joins TRBV7-9 and TRBJ1-5; D possibly corresponds to TRBD1 (5 bases). CDR3 size: 14 residues. The ends were cut back, 3 bases at V and 3 bases at J, with 9 bases in the middle. Germline assignment: CDR1 SEHNR and CDR2 FQNEAQ (reference sequence). The CDR3 sequence is CASSFQGDNQPQHF. The CDR3 nucleotides are TGTGCCAGCAGCTTTCAAGGGGACAATCAGCCCCAGCATTTT.

CDR3 DNA: TGTGCCTGGAGTGACCAGGGGTATGGCTACACCTTC. The encoded protein is CAWSDQGYGYTF. The chain recombines TRBV30 with TRBJ1-2, with a possible D match to TRBD1 (6 bases). Germline assignment: CDR1 GTSNPN and CDR2 SVGIG (reference sequence). Trimming stripped 1 base from V and 5 bases from J, with 8 bases between. The CDR3 runs 12 residues. Looking up the rest from reference TRBV30 and TRBJ1-2 gives the full variable domain: SQTIHQWPATLVQPVGSPLSLECTVEGTSNPNLYWYRQAAGRGLQLLFYSVGIGQISSEVPQNLSASRPQDRQFILSSKKLLLSDSGFYLCAWSDQGYGYTFGSGTRLTVV.

The gene calls are TRBV27 and TRBJ2-2, with TRBD1 matching 8 bases. Per germline, CDR1 MNHEY and CDR2 SMNVEV (reference sequence). The CDR3 contains 14 residues. The J segment lost 4 bases and the V segment lost 6 bases, leaving 4 bases of the junction unmatched. This CDR3 reads CASSDRGPTGELFF. CDR3 DNA: TGTGCCAGCAGCGACAGGGGACCCACCGGGGAGCTGTTTTTT.

The chain links TRBV18 to TRBJ1-1; D perhaps matches TRBD1 (6 bases). The CDR3 has 13 residues. The V gene's germline CDR1 is KGHSH and CDR2 LQKENI. The V end was cut by 6 bases, the J end by 1 base, with 9 bases between. This CDR3 is CASSGGRNTEAFF. CDR3 coding DNA: TGTGCCAGCTCGGGGGGGCGGAACACTGAAGCTTTCTTT.

This clone was detected once. This chain connects TRBV19 to TRBJ1-5; 11 positions match TRBD1. Per the germline V gene, CDR1 is LNHDA and CDR2 is SQIVND (reference sequence). This CDR3 has 16 amino acids. V was pared by 3 bases and J by 4 bases, with 5 bases of the junction left unmatched. The CDR3 coding sequence is TGTGCCAGTAGTATCACCGGGACAGGGGGTAATCAGCCCCAGCATTTT. Amino acid sequence: CASSITGTGGNQPQHF.

About this clone: Germline and junction disagree at one end, which may indicate a read error. CDR3 bases: TGTGCCAGCAGTGATGAAGGGGGCCCTCCCCTGTTC. It encodes CASSDEGGPPLF. The V and J genes are TRBV2 and TRBJ2-7, with TRBD1 identical over 7 bases. Germline CDR1 SNHLY, CDR2 FYNNEI. The CDR3 length is 12 residues.

The chain uses TRBV19 and TRBJ1-1; 7 bases map to TRBD1. V lost 3 bases, J lost 1 base, and 5 bases stayed unmatched. The CDR3 is made up of 15 amino acids. Germline V lookup: CDR1 LNHDA, CDR2 SQIVND (reference sequence). CDR3 region: CASSIDRAKNTEAFF. CDR3 DNA: TGTGCCAGTAGTATCGACAGGGCGAAGAACACTGAAGCTTTCTTT.

CDR3 in DNA: TGCAGCGTTGAAGACCCAGTCACGGGAGTTTACGAGCAGTACTTC. This codes for CSVEDPVTGVYEQYF. The chain is built from TRBV29-1 and TRBJ2-7; D is possibly TRBD2 (6 bases). The CDR3 has 15 residues. Looked up from germline, CDR1 is SQVTM and CDR2 is ANQGSEA. V lost 0 bases and J lost 4, with 16 bases in between.

V is TRBV9 and J is TRBJ1-4; tentative D call: TRBD1 (5 bases). This CDR3 is 17 amino acids long. In germline, CDR1 is SGDLS, CDR2 YYNGEE. With 0 bases removed from V and 8 bases from J, the gap between germline ends came to 20 bases. As DNA, the CDR3 is TGTGCCAGCAGCGTAGGCATAGGAGGTCAGGGACTCGAAAAACTGTTTTTT. This gives the protein CASSVGIGGQGLEKLFF.

This sequence joins TRBV5-4 and TRBJ1-2; D may be TRBD1 (6 bases). This CDR3 has 16 residues. Trimming took off 0 bases at V and 7 bases at J, with 19 bases between the two ends. The germline V gene encodes CDR1 SGHNT and CDR2 YYREEE (reference sequence). In DNA form, the CDR3 reads TGTGCCAGCAGCTTGGCCGTGGGGGCGCGGATGGGTGGCTACACCTTC. The encoded protein is CASSLAVGARMGGYTF.

V is TRBV15 and J is TRBJ1-2; possible D gene TRBD1, 6 bases. The CDR3 has 14 amino acids. The V gene's germline CDR1 is LNHNV and CDR2 YYDKDF (reference sequence). Trimming pared 1 base from V and 5 bases from J, leaving 11 bases between. In nucleotides, the CDR3 is TGTGCCACCAGCAGAGCCGGGGGGCCTTATGGCTACACCTTC. It translates to CATSRAGGPYGYTF.

The gene calls are TRBV5-1 and TRBJ2-5; no reliable D call. Trimming took 4 bases from V and 1 from J, leaving 2 bases between them. Germline values: CDR1 SGHRS, CDR2 YFSETQ. The CDR3 runs to 11 residues. CDR3 amino acids: CASSLQETQYF. The CDR3 DNA is TGCGCCAGCAGCCTCCAAGAGACCCAGTACTTC.

This chain uses TRBV2 with TRBJ2-7; 7 nucleotides match TRBD1. The junction had 5 bases not matched to a gene; V was cut back by 3 bases and J by 0 bases. Germline loops: CDR1 SNHLY, CDR2 FYNNEI. The length of the CDR3 is 15 residues. DNA of the CDR3: TGTGCCAGCAGTGAGCTCCGGGACAGCTCCTACGAGCAGTACTTC. It codes for CASSELRDSSYEQYF.